This T cell receptor (beta chain) was profiled in a study of cytomegalovirus exposure and HLA in healthy donors. Germline V gives CDR1 SNHLY, CDR2 FYNNEI. J gave up 4 bases and V 1 base, and 6 bases lay outside the gene matches. This CDR3 has 15 residues. Amplification used 60 Vbeta primers and 13 Jbeta primers. The protocol was immunoSEQ multiplex PCR, while the TCRdb copy is restricted to in-frame clones and leaves out a portion. The table shows about 130,000 clones, with less than 85% occurring only once. The V call is TRBV2, the J call TRBJ2-5; 7 bases line up with TRBD2. The sequence was collected from a man aged 25-45 years in good health and CMV-seropositive. Sequenced sample: PBMCs. Written as DNA, the CDR3 is TGTGCCAGCAGTGAAGTCCGGGGGGAGGGAGAGACCCAGTACTTC. Translation: CASSEVRGEGETQYF.